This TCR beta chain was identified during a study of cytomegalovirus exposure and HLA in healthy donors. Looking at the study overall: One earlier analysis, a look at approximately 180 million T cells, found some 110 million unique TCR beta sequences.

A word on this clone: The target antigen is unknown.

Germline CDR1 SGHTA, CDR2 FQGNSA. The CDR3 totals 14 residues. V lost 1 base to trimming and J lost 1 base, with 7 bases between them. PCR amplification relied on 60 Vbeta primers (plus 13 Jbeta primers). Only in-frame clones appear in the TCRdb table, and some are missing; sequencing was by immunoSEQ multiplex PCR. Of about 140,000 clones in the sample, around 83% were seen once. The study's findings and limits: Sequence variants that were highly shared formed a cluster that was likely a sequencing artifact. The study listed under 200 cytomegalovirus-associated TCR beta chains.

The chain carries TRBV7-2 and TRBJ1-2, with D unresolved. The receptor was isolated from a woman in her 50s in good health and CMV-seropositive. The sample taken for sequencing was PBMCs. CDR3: CASSLVSDNYGYTF. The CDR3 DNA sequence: TGTGCCAGCAGCTTAGTTTCAGATAACTATGGCTACACCTTC. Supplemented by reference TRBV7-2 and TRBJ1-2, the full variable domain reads GAGVSQSPSNKVTEKGKDVELRCDPISGHTALYWYRQSLGQGLEFLIYFQGNSAPDKSGLPSDRFSAERTGGSVSTLTIQRTQQEDSAVYLCASSLVSDNYGYTFGSGTRLTVV.